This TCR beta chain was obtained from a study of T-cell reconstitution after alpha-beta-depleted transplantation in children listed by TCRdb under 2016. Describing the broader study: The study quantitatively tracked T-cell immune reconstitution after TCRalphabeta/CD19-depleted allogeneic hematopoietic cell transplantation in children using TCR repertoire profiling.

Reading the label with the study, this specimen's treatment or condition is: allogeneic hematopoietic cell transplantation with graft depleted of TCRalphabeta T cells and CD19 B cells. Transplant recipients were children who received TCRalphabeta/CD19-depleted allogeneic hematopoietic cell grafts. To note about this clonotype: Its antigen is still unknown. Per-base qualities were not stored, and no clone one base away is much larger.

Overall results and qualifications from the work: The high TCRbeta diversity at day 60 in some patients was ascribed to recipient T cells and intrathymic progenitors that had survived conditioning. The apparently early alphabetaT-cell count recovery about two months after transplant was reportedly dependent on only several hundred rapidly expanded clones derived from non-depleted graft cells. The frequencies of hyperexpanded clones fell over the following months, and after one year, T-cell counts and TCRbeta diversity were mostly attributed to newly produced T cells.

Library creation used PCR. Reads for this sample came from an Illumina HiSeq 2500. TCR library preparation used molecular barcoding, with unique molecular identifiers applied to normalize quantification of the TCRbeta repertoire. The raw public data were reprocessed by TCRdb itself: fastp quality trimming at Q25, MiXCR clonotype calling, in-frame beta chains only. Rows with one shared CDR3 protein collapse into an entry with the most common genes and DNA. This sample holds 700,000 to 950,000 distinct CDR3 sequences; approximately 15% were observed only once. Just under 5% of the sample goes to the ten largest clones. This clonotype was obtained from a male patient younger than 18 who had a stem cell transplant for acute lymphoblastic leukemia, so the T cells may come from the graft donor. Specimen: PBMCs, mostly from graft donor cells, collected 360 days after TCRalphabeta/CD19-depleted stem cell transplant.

The CDR3 protein is CASSPRWGQAHYEQYF. The DNA is TGTGCCAGCTCACCACGGTGGGGACAGGCGCACTACGAGCAGTACTTC. Recombination linked TRBV18 to TRBJ2-7; TRBD1 fits 8 bases in the junction. Taken from cysteine to phenylalanine, the CDR3 has 16 residues. CDR3 DNA only is kept here, 48 bases in frame from base 1. CDR1 and CDR2 are drawn from the germline V gene: KGHSH, LQKENI. V lost 1 base and J lost 3 bases, and the count of bases not matched to a germline gene is 8.